This T cell receptor (beta chain) was obtained from a study of CD8+ T cells in alopecia areata. Study-level results: Higher clonality than in normal scalp was seen in lesional scalp, especially alopecia totalis/universalis.

A word on this clone: As yet, its antigen is unknown.

V gave up 4 bases and J gave up 0 bases, with 10 bases separating them. The germline V gene encodes CDR1 SQVTM and CDR2 ANQGSEA. This CDR3 is built from 14 residues. RNA, once extracted, was reverse transcribed into cDNA for use as the sequencing template. The data were produced by immunoSEQ multiplex PCR, yet TCRdb's version contains in-frame clones alone and is incomplete. The data hold fewer than 200,000 clones, with 59% observed a single time. The V and J genes are TRBV29-1 and TRBJ1-3; D gene uncertain. This receptor was taken from a human donor with alopecia areata. The sequencing used CD4+ T cells sorted from blood, collected at week 0. In nucleotides, the CDR3 is TGCAGCGTTGGTGGACTAAACTCTGGAAACACCATATATTTT. This encodes CSVGGLNSGNTIYF.